What follows is one TCR beta chain and its context. These data belong to a study of blood T cell repertoires in COVID-19. In the study overall: From the United States, Italy and Spain came samples of acute and convalescent COVID-19. T cells, B-cell-depleted T cells, or PBMCs provided the cDNA or gDNA that served as material.

Per the authors' pipeline: The assay estimated nucleated cells by amplifying reference gene primers. Some clones are missing from TCRdb's copy, which holds only in-frame ones; the method was immunoSEQ multiplex PCR. V, J and clone size were drawn from that table, and D and trimming were deduced from the DNA. The profile shows about 250,000 clones, approximately 85% of them singletons. The germline CDR1 and CDR2 sequences are SEHNR and FQNEAQ (reference sequence). The CDR3 runs to 14 residues. Trimming cost V 2 bases and J 7 bases, with 12 bases left between them. The TCR was taken from a man aged 45 to 65 with active or convalescent COVID-19. The sequencing input was peripheral blood. J is TRBJ1-5 and V is TRBV7-9, with no clear D. For the CDR3, the DNA is TGTGCCAGCAGCTTACTAGGAGGCGACCAGCCCCAGCATTTT. As protein: CASSLLGGDQPQHF. Full variable domain (rest looked up from reference TRBV7-9 and TRBJ1-5): DTGVSQNPRHKITKRGQNVTFRCDPISEHNRLYWYRQTLGQGPEFLTYFQNEAQLEKSRLLSDRFSAERPKGSFSTLEIQRTEQGDSAMYLCASSLLGGDQPQHFGDGTRLSIL.